Sequencing of this T cell receptor (beta chain) was carried out in a study of identical twins. TCRdb independently ran MiXCR on the 5' RACE reads; one entry per CDR3 protein. The data hold some 570,000 distinct CDR3 sequences, with more than 20% observed a single time. Points from the study as a whole: Zero-insertion analyses were open to partial confounding by invariant MAIT and iNKT cells.

All donors comprised healthy Caucasians. Only a few counts were recorded for this clonotype. What it binds is unknown. The data were also submitted as part of a second study, on yellow fever vaccine responses in identical twins.

The clonotype comes from a woman between 18 and 29 years old in good health. The source material was CD4+ T cells sorted from blood.

CDR3 nucleotides: TGTGCCAGCGAAAGAGCAGCGGGAGTTCCCCACGAGCAGTACTTC. It specifies CASERAAGVPHEQYF. The chain joins TRBV12-3 or TRBV12-4 to TRBJ2-7, with 8 bases fitting TRBD2. V lost 8 bases to trimming and J lost 5 bases; unmatched junction nucleotides: 14. CDR3 length: 15 residues.